This T cell receptor (beta chain) was found in a study of regulatory T cells in long-lasting Graves disease. The sample's time point: newly diagnosed GD, antithyroid drugs for less than 3 months. The TCR library was made from RNA that had been extracted from PBMCs in TRIzol. Regarding the study as a whole: Persistent disease samples used TRBV28, TRBJ1-2 and TRBJ2-5 preferentially. Peripheral blood alone, not thyroid tissue, underwent study.

This CDR3 contains 14 residues. V was pared by 0 bases and J by 1 base, with 7 bases between. From germline, CDR1 is SGDLS and CDR2 YYNGEE. On this clonotype: Its antigen is unidentified.

Libraries of TCR beta came from iRepertoire HTBI primers plus Arm-PCR of CDR3 regions. TCRdb processed the multiplex PCR reads anew with MiXCR; each CDR3 protein has one entry. The sample has approximately 470,000 distinct CDR3 sequences; around 15% are singletons. These data were likewise used in another study, on T cells in Graves' hyperthyroidism and ophthalmopathy.

Sequenced material: peripheral blood mononuclear cells (PBMCs), taken at new diagnosis, from a patient treated with antithyroid drugs. The clonotype was recovered from a man aged 40-55 years with Graves disease. The genes are TRBV9 and TRBJ1-1; D call uncertain. The CDR3 loop reads CASSVAAGNTEAFF. In nucleotides, the CDR3 is TGTGCCAGCAGCGTAGCTGCGGGGAACACTGAAGCTTTCTTT.